Listed below are T cell receptor beta chains from one sample, sequenced in a study of blood T cell repertoires in COVID-19. TCRdb's table, derived via immunoSEQ multiplex PCR, lists solely in-frame clones and lacks some. The data show about 140,000 clones, about 80% seen once. Sequencing was performed on PBMCs or T cells enriched from blood (not recorded which). These receptors came from a woman aged 45 to 65 who had recovered from COVID-19. CDR3s include the opening cysteine and the closing phenylalanine or tryptophan.

CDR3 protein | V gene
CAISVGLAGGNEQFF | TRBV10-3
CASSLRDRTNTEAFF | TRBV10-1
CASSGGTSGTQYF | TRBV10-1
CASQSGAAAPEAFF | TRBV6-5
CASSSSGSLYEQYF | TRBV9
CASSALGTGRYGYTF | TRBV4-2
CASSYRGSGYTF | TRBV6-5
CASSLRTGDGYTF | TRBV3-1/TRBV3-2
CASSLPLAGGTNEQFF | TRBV7-2
CASSQGARIREKLFF | TRBV3-1/TRBV3-2
CASSQVSLAGRRQPQHF | TRBV4-2
CASSWRPRTGRDEKLFF | TRBV5-1
CASSPSQQGARLFVQYF | TRBV14
CASSENTPGINEKLFF | TRBV2
CASSADSEQYF | TRBV9
CAISEPRTGTSTDTQYF | TRBV10-3
CASGQGGVYGYTF | TRBV28
CASSRSGQGARGTGELFF | TRBV14
CASSWGQGASNSPLHF | TRBV27
CASSSILPTDTQYF | TRBV5-1
CASSPPRFSDTQYF | TRBV11-1
CAWSRQGTGEKLFF | TRBV30
CASSSSYSGKEVIQYF | TRBV7-9
CASSFTGANTGELFF | TRBV19
CASRVGRGATDTQYF | TRBV5-1
CASSLYNNQPQHF | TRBV27
CATSDPGLARGPDTQYF | TRBV24-1
CASSPARTSSYEQYF | TRBV7-7
CASSIMNTGELFF | TRBV19
CASSNTGGRYGYTF | TRBV5-1
CASTTSGGYSYNEQFF | TRBV2
CAWRPGQGISYEQYF | TRBV30
CALGTGEGYTF | TRBV23-1
CASSSGQGRTEAFF | TRBV7-8
CASSVGAGNYEQYF | TRBV9
CASRPGLPNEQFF | TRBV19
CASSEAGGYEKLFF | TRBV2
CASRTSGQGNYGYTF | TRBV28
CASSFSRQDYNEQFF | TRBV11-1
CASSPRDRETGELFF | TRBV18
CASSLEGELNQPQHF | TRBV5-6
CASSQLPSGADQPQHF | TRBV3-1/TRBV3-2
CASSQGRELFF | TRBV3-1/TRBV3-2
CASSPSISYNSPLHF | TRBV5-4
CASSGDLSRTNEKLFF | TRBV19
CASSQTRNSPLHF | TRBV3-1/TRBV3-2